The 13 T cell receptor beta chains given below trace back to one sample, sequenced in a study of shared clonotypes between healthy human individuals. Profiled with immunoSEQ multiplex PCR; TCRdb holds only in-frame clones, not every one. The table shows about 2 million clones, with roughly 95% occurring only once. CD45RO-negative, CCR7-positively selected cells formed the naive CD8 fraction, excluding terminally differentiated effector memory CD45RA+ cells. The sample taken for sequencing was naive CD8+ T cells sorted from blood. All receptors derive from a man aged 18 to 35 in good health.

The chain couples TRBV11-2 to TRBJ2-5; 9 bases fit TRBD1. Germline V gene lookup returns CDR1 SGHAT and CDR2 FQNNGV. The CDR3 runs to 16 residues. V shed 5 bases, J shed 4 bases, and the junction held 11 bases outside the gene matches. CDR3 DNA sequence: TGTGCCAGCAGCCCGCCGGACAGGGGTAAGGGAGAGACCCAGTACTTC. This gives the protein CASSPPDRGKGETQYF.

The V call is TRBV11-2, the J call TRBJ2-7, with TRBD1 as a possible D gene (6 bases). Germline CDR1 SGHAT, CDR2 FQNNGV. V lost 0 bases, J lost 5 bases, and 14 bases lay in between. CDR3 length: 15 residues. This CDR3 reads CASSLEVYREHEQYF. The CDR3 coding sequence is TGTGCCAGCAGCTTAGAGGTGTACAGGGAGCACGAGCAGTACTTC.

The chain has TRBV7-9 and TRBJ2-5; D possibly matches TRBD1 or TRBD2 (5 bases each). Trimming removed 5 bases from V and 1 base from J, with 11 bases in between. Looked up from germline, CDR1 is SEHNR and CDR2 is FQNEAQ (reference sequence). This CDR3 contains 14 residues. The CDR3 nucleotides read TGTGCCAGCAGCCAGGGACCAATCCAAGAGACCCAGTACTTC. Translated, it gives CASSQGPIQETQYF.

This chain links TRBV6-6 with TRBJ2-7; 8 positions agree with TRBD2. The CDR3 has 15 residues. V was clipped by 7 bases and J by 0 bases; unmatched bases: 8. Per germline, CDR1 MNHNY and CDR2 SVGAGI (reference sequence). CDR3 sequence: CASTDRLASSYEQYF. CDR3 sequence (DNA): TGTGCCAGCACCGACAGACTAGCGAGCTCCTACGAGCAGTACTTC.

As concerns this clone: The same CDR3 also results from other DNA sequences found in this sample. The rearrangement links TRBV6-4 to TRBJ2-1; 8 bases are shared with TRBD2. CDR3 length equals 14 residues. V was clipped by 3 bases and J by 4 bases; unmatched bases: 2. CDR1 and CDR2 from the germline V gene are MRHNA and SNTAGT. The DNA of the CDR3 is TGTGCCAGCAGTGATTTAGCGGGGTACAATGAGCAGTTCTTC. Its translation is CASSDLAGYNEQFF.

The chain is built from TRBV7-9 and TRBJ1-5, with a tentative D call TRBD1 (5 bases). Trimming removed 6 bases at V and 2 bases at J, with 17 bases between. CDR3 length equals 16 residues. Germline loops: CDR1 SEHNR, CDR2 FQNEAQ (reference sequence). CDR3 sequence (DNA): TGTGCCAGCAGTAATTTATATGGGGACGGCAATCAGCCCCAGCATTTT. Translating gives CASSNLYGDGNQPQHF.

The rearrangement links TRBV19 to TRBJ2-1, with D unresolved. V lost 3 bases and J 2 bases, leaving 8 bases between the germline ends. Germline CDR1 LNHDA, CDR2 SQIVND (reference sequence). The CDR3 consists of 14 residues. The CDR3 DNA follows: TGTGCCAGTAGTATTGGGGTAGCCTACAATGAGCAGTTCTTC. Translation gives CASSIGVAYNEQFF.

This sequence joins TRBV2 and TRBJ1-5, with 10 bases lining up with TRBD1. V lost 1 base to trimming and J lost 7 bases; unmatched junction nucleotides: 4. The CDR3 is 15 amino acids. Germline V gene sequence: CDR1 SNHLY, CDR2 FYNNEI. The DNA for the CDR3 is TGTGCCAGCAGTGAAGGGGACAGGGGTGGCCAGCCCCAGCATTTT. Its translation is CASSEGDRGGQPQHF.

This clone was recorded once. The rearrangement uses TRBV7-8 and TRBJ2-5, with 8 bases lining up with TRBD2. The CDR3 consists of 14 residues. Trimming at V came to 3 bases and at J to 1 base, leaving 1 base not matched to a gene. From germline, CDR1 is SGHVS and CDR2 FQNEAQ. This chain's CDR3 is CASSFSGGQETQYF. DNA for the CDR3: TGTGCCAGCAGCTTCAGCGGGGGCCAAGAGACCCAGTACTTC.

The genes are TRBV5-1 and TRBJ2-3; 7 nucleotides line up with TRBD2. Germline values: CDR1 SGHRS, CDR2 YFSETQ. The CDR3 has 17 residues. The V and J ends lost 0 bases and 2 bases, in that order; junction bases with no gene match: 9. CDR3 nucleotides: TGCGCCAGCAGCTTGGCCGAGATAGCGGGTTACACAGATACGCAGTATTTT. Amino acid sequence: CASSLAEIAGYTDTQYF.

This chain joins TRBV5-4 and TRBJ2-3; 8 nucleotides align to TRBD2. There are 15 residues in the CDR3. CDR1 is SGHNT, CDR2 YYREEE, per germline (reference sequence). V was pared by 0 bases and J by 5 bases, with 5 bases of the junction left unmatched. The CDR3 sequence is CASSLGGLGRDTQYF. CDR3 DNA: TGTGCCAGCAGCTTGGGGGGACTAGGGAGAGATACGCAGTATTTT.

The chain combines TRBV6-5 with TRBJ1-1; 7 positions match TRBD1. The CDR3 covers 14 residues. Germline-derived CDR1 and CDR2 are MNHEY and SVGAGI. V lost 7 bases, J lost 0 bases, and 5 bases stayed unmatched. CDR3 residues: CASTTGQVNTEAFF. CDR3 nucleotide sequence: TGTGCCAGCACCACCGGACAGGTGAACACTGAAGCTTTCTTT.

The chain recombines TRBV13 with TRBJ2-7; D is unclear. Trimming took off 1 base at V and 4 bases at J, with 8 bases between the two ends. Germline assignment: CDR1 PRHDT and CDR2 FYEKMQ (reference sequence). This CDR3 contains 13 residues. CDR3 sequence reads: CASSLVSDYEQYF. The CDR3 DNA sequence: TGTGCCAGCAGCTTAGTCAGCGATTACGAGCAGTACTTC.